What follows are 16 T cell receptor beta chains derived from one specimen sequenced in a study of shared clonotypes between healthy human individuals. Repertoires were generated with immunoSEQ multiplex PCR, while TCRdb's copy carries only in-frame clones and drops some. The top ten hold about 0.41% of the sample, which has roughly 2.2 million clones, about 90% seen once. The specimen sequenced was naive CD4+ T cells from PBMCs. Sample subset: CD45RA+ positively selected. The receptors derive from a man between 18 and 35 years old in good health. Some clones in this sample may be carry-over from other donors' samples.

The chain combines TRBV9 with TRBJ1-2; maybe TRBD1 (5 bases). CDR3 size: 15 residues. V shed 0 bases and J shed 6 bases, with 15 bases lying between them. Per germline, CDR1 SGDLS and CDR2 YYNGEE. The CDR3 reads CASSVALGVGDGYTF. The CDR3 DNA is TGTGCCAGCAGCGTAGCTCTCGGGGTGGGGGATGGCTACACCTTC.

This clone was recorded only once. V usage is TRBV25-1 and J usage is TRBJ1-4; maybe TRBD1 (5 bases). V was pared by 2 bases and J by 5 bases, with 9 bases between. The CDR3 contains 14 residues. Germline CDR1 reads MGHDK; CDR2 reads SYGVNS. CDR3 protein: CASSEIGGNEKLFF. The CDR3 DNA reads TGTGCCAGCAGTGAAATTGGGGGAAATGAAAAACTGTTTTTT.

This chain connects TRBV2 to TRBJ1-1, with D unclear. The germline V gene encodes CDR1 SNHLY and CDR2 FYNNEI. Trimming pared 3 bases from V and 5 bases from J, leaving 7 bases between. The CDR3 is 12 residues long. The CDR3 nucleotides are TGTGCCAGCAGTGAGAGAGAGACTGAAGCTTTCTTT. This codes for CASSERETEAFF. Looking up the rest from reference TRBV2 and TRBJ1-1 gives the full variable domain: EPEVTQTPSHQVTQMGQEVILRCVPISNHLYFYWYRQILGQKVEFLVSFYNNEISEKSEIFDDQFSVERPDGSNFTLKIRSTKLEDSAMYFCASSERETEAFFGQGTRLTVV.

Notes on this clone: Other DNA sequences of this sample code for an identical CDR3. The chain has TRBV5-1 and TRBJ2-3, with TRBD2 matching 7 bases. The CDR3 contains 15 residues. Germline CDR1 is SGHRS and CDR2 is YFSETQ. Losses at the gene ends were 0 bases for V and 2 bases for J; bases not matched to a gene: 3. The CDR3 DNA reads as TGCGCCAGCAGCTTGGTACTAGCGCCCACAGATACGCAGTATTTT. Its protein product is CASSLVLAPTDTQYF.

The rearrangement uses TRBV5-1 and TRBJ2-3, with D perhaps TRBD2 (6 bases). The CDR3 sequence is 16 residues long. Trimming pared 6 bases from V and 4 bases from J, leaving 21 bases between. Germline values: CDR1 SGHRS, CDR2 YFSETQ. CDR3 in amino acids: CASTQGRFVAADTQYF. DNA for the CDR3: TGCGCCAGCACCCAAGGGAGGTTTGTAGCTGCAGATACGCAGTATTTT.

A remark on this clone: Germline is not matched at one junction end, which may reflect a read error. The same CDR3 can be traced to other DNA sequences in this sample. CDR3 sequence: CASSSEGPREETQYF. DNA of the CDR3: TGTGCCAGCAGCTCCGAGGGGCCCAGGGAAGAGACTCAGTACTTC. The chain couples TRBV5-6 to TRBJ2-5; D tentatively reads TRBD1 or TRBD2 (5 bases each). The CDR3 totals 15 residues. Germline V gene lookup returns CDR1 SGHDT and CDR2 YYEEEE.

Points on this clone: Other DNA sequences within the sample encode an identical CDR3. J is TRBJ2-2 and V is TRBV7-9; 10 bases match TRBD1. In germline, CDR1 is SEHNR, CDR2 FQNEAQ (reference sequence). This CDR3 is 15 amino acids long. The junction had 4 bases not matched to a gene; V was cut back by 5 bases and J by 4 bases. This CDR3 reads CASSPGTGATGELFF. In DNA form, the CDR3 reads TGTGCCAGCAGCCCCGGGACAGGGGCCACCGGGGAGCTGTTTTTT.

About this clone itself: At one end, the junction sequence differs from germline, possibly due to a read error. V usage is TRBV7-2 and J usage is TRBJ2-3, with 8 nucleotides matching TRBD2. The CDR3 runs to 12 residues. In germline, CDR1 is SGHTA, CDR2 FQGNSA. CDR3: CASSLRLAGGPF. The CDR3 DNA reads TGTGCCAGCAGCTTACGTCTGGCGGGAGGCCCTTTT.

J is TRBJ1-4 and V is TRBV5-4, with D possibly matching TRBD1 (6 bases). Germline V gene sequence: CDR1 SGHNT, CDR2 YYREEE (reference sequence). V lost 4 bases and J 4 bases, leaving 14 bases between the germline ends. This CDR3 has 15 residues. CDR3 DNA sequence: TGTGCCAGCAGCACAGGGACCGCCCTTAATGAAAAACTGTTTTTT. This codes for CASSTGTALNEKLFF.

The chain carries TRBV28 and TRBJ2-1; TRBD2 matches at 9 bases. CDR3 size: 15 residues. Germline V gene sequence: CDR1 MDHEN, CDR2 SYDVKM. With V trimmed by 4 bases and J by 3 bases, 4 bases remained unmatched. The CDR3 spells CASSSTSGRYNEQFF. CDR3 coding DNA: TGTGCCAGCAGTTCGACTAGCGGTCGCTACAATGAGCAGTTCTTC.

The chain carries TRBV28 and TRBJ1-4, with 8 nucleotides matching TRBD1. The junction had 8 bases not matched to a gene; V was cut back by 5 bases and J by 0 bases. CDR3 length: 17 amino acids. CDR1 MDHEN and CDR2 SYDVKM come from the germline V gene. The CDR3 sequence: CASSTGGIPATNEKLFF. CDR3 sequence (DNA): TGTGCCAGCAGTACAGGGGGGATTCCAGCAACTAATGAAAAACTGTTTTTT.

This clone was observed once. J is TRBJ1-1 and V is TRBV7-3; 10 bases are a match to TRBD1. CDR3 size: 16 residues. Germline V lookup: CDR1 SGHTA, CDR2 FQGTGA. Trimming took 2 bases from V and 0 from J; bases not matched to a gene: 3. This chain's CDR3 is CASSLWGTGVNTEAFF. The DNA of the CDR3 is TGTGCCAGCAGCTTATGGGGGACAGGGGTGAACACTGAAGCTTTCTTT.

The chain has TRBV19 and TRBJ1-4; possible D gene TRBD1, 5 bases. This CDR3 is 12 amino acids long. Per the germline V gene, CDR1 is LNHDA and CDR2 is SQIVND (reference sequence). The V gene lost 4 bases and the J gene lost 10 bases, with 10 bases spanning the gap. CDR3 DNA sequence: TGTGCCAGTAGTAGGGACCCCGGAAAACTGTTTTTT. Amino acids: CASSRDPGKLFF.

The rearrangement links TRBV19 to TRBJ1-1, with TRBD1 matching 8 bases. Germline CDR1 LNHDA, CDR2 SQIVND (reference sequence). With V trimmed by 10 bases and J by 7 bases, 17 bases remained unmatched. CDR3 length equals 15 residues. The CDR3 DNA reads TGTGCCACACGGCCGAGGACCGGGACAGGTCATGAAGCTTTCTTT. It specifies CATRPRTGTGHEAFF.

V gene TRBV18 combines with J gene TRBJ1-2; D is ambiguous. V dropped 4 bases and J dropped 2 bases, with 14 bases sitting between them. Germline assignment: CDR1 KGHSH and CDR2 LQKENI. This CDR3 is 15 amino acids long. The chain's CDR3 is CASSHGESLNYGYTF. In DNA form, the CDR3 reads TGTGCCAGCTCACACGGGGAGTCTTTAAACTATGGCTACACCTTC.

The DNA of the CDR3 is TGTGCCAGCAGCTTAAATGGTCTAGCGGGAGTTTATGAGCAGTACTTC. Amino acid sequence: CASSLNGLAGVYEQYF. The chain combines TRBV7-2 with TRBJ2-7; TRBD2 agrees at 10 bases. CDR1 and CDR2 from the germline V gene are SGHTA and FQGNSA. The trim removed 2 bases at V and 7 bases at J, leaving 11 bases unmatched. The length of the CDR3 is 16 residues.